This TCR beta chain was captured by sequencing in a study of blood T cell repertoires in COVID-19. Using immunoSEQ multiplex PCR, the repertoire was profiled, and TCRdb retains in-frame clones only, with some absent. The table shows 140,000 to 150,000 clones, with nearly 85% occurring only once. Germline V gives CDR1 KGHSH, CDR2 LQKENI. The CDR3 consists of 18 residues. Trimming took off 3 bases at V and 0 bases at J, with 18 bases between the two ends. Specimen: peripheral blood. The rearrangement links TRBV18 to TRBJ2-1; maybe TRBD2 (6 bases). This clonotype was obtained from a human donor in a cohort sampled during active COVID-19. The CDR3, as DNA: TGTGCCAGCTCACCGGGTGGGCGAGGACTAAGCTCCTACAATGAGCAGTTCTTC. Amino acids: CASSPGGRGLSSYNEQFF.